This T cell receptor (beta chain) was captured in a study of shared clonotypes between healthy human individuals (dated by TCRdb to the early 2020s). Context from the whole study: The cohort included three men and two women between 18 and 49 years of age. Per donor, three plates each were used for CD4 naive and CD4 memory, two for CD8 naive, and one for CD8 memory. To estimate repertoire size and how much clonotype sharing occurs between individuals, the study deeply sequenced the blood TCR repertoires of roughly 5 healthy adults. To increase sequencing depth and limit assay-specific biases, TCR repertoire library preparation and sequencing were carried out by different laboratories using diverse techniques. Between about 0.8 and 9.5 billion PBMCs per donor were obtained by leukapheresis. What the study reported, not specific to this receptor: Based on pairwise subsampling, the degree of clonotype sharing among donors was expected to be affected by sequencing depth. Sampling was restricted to blood, and TCR repertoires in tissue are likely to differ from TCR repertoires in blood. Even with the large sequencing depth, rarefaction of the sorted-subset datasets indicated that sequencing was incomplete. The genetic and exposure-history diversity represented was limited by the small number of donors. Sharing across a few donors was observed for around 5% of naive CD4, 3.5% of naive CD8, 2% to 2.5% of memory CD4, and around 0.44% of memory CD8 clonotypes. Estimated clonotype richness was generally larger for naive than for memory subsets. Compared with non-shared clonotypes, clonotypes shared by all four sorted-subset donors had higher generation probabilities.

The donors were healthy, HIV-negative adults with no recently reported acute infections or vaccinations. Only Caucasian adults living in Nashville, Tennessee, USA were represented among the donors. CD4+ T cells were enriched by magnetic negative selection; naive cells were then positively selected on CD45RA, and the negative fraction formed the memory subset. Blood was obtained by leukapheresis, after which PBMCs were separated by Ficoll-Histopaque density gradient centrifugation and cryopreserved in liquid nitrogen vapor phase. Purity and quantity of every magnetically sorted T cell population were checked by analytical flow cytometry. Genomic DNA was isolated from each sorted fraction and quantified by UV absorbance on a Nanodrop 2000c. Spanning cysteine to phenylalanine, the CDR3 consists of 11 amino acids. Solely the CDR3 DNA is kept, with 33 bases framed from the first base. V is clipped by 2 bases and J by 5 bases, and the sequence between their germline boundaries is 3 bases long. CDR1 and CDR2, per the germline V gene (reference sequence), are SEHNR and FQNEAQ.

TCR CDR3 regions were amplified from genomic DNA by multiplex PCR using the deep immunoSEQ assay. Extracted genomic DNA from each cell subset was spread evenly across all wells of several immunoSEQ 96-well plates, with each plate serving as a replicate. Each replicate PCR for sorted subsets received around 200 ng genomic DNA, equal to about 30,000 T cell genomes. Purified libraries were measured with a Qubit 3.0 fluorometer, size-checked on a Bioanalyzer 2100, and measured again with the KAPA Library Quantification kit. A separate single-read 150-cycle Illumina NextSeq 550 flow cell was used to sequence each immunoSEQ 96-well plate. As for how the authors treated the data: Because only junctional sequences without quality scores were contained in the immunoSEQ output, filtering matching that applied to full-length reads could not be performed. Sequences were annotated with PyIR, a Python wrapper for IgBLAST v1.9, using IMGT germline references to assign V/J genes and CDR3. Any read was removed if the V/J assignment was weak (E-value above 1e-6), the CDR3 was missing, or the read contained stop codons, out-of-frame junctions, or ambiguous translated residues. A V3J clonotype was defined by an identical inferred V gene, J gene, and CDR3 amino acid sequence. The percentage overlap between two repertoires was calculated by dividing the number of shared unique clonotypes by the size of the smaller repertoire. RTK rarefaction, the Chao1 estimator, and Recon v2.1 estimates of unobserved clonotypes were used to assess repertoire richness. For all TCRbeta clonotypes obtained by the gDNA method from four donors, generation probabilities were computed with OLGA. TCRdb re-hosts the immuneACCESS table, in-frame sequences only. Its copies lack some clones; in the studies checked, an unresolved V gene accounts for under half of them, and the cause for the rest is not known. V, J and clone size reflect that table, while D and trimming were determined from the DNA. The sample table holds some 1 million clones, of which about 75% were seen once. The top ten constitute roughly 1.5% of the sample.

A remark on this clone: Its antigen specificity is not known. No much larger clone is present one base from it, and per-base qualities are unavailable. This CDR3 is also generated by other DNA sequences in the sample.

The rearrangement joined TRBV7-9 to TRBJ2-5; the D gene cannot be resolved reliably. The TCR comes from a man aged 18 to 29 in good health. Sequenced: memory CD4+ T cells sorted from blood. The cell subset or site label of this sample denotes: CD45RA-negative fraction. The CDR3 is CASSLWETQYF. The nucleotide sequence is TGTGCCAGCAGCTTATGGGAGACCCAGTACTTC.